The following is a T cell receptor beta chain sequence with its context. It has no known antigen specificity. The input lacks base qualities; no much larger clone sits a single base away. This specimen comes from a study of response to subunit inactivated influenza vaccine (dated by TCRdb to the late 2010s). Study-level background: Deep quantitative T cell receptor repertoire profiling was used in the study to track responses to a trivalent subunit inactivated influenza vaccine.

The CDR3 sequence holds 14 residues, the cysteine and phenylalanine included. Only the CDR3 DNA stays, 42 bases, in frame from base 1. From a lookup of the germline V gene (reference sequence), CDR1 and CDR2 are DFQATT and SNEGSKA. V gives up 1 base and J gives up 0 bases, and the segment between their germline ends measures 8 bases. Libraries were prepared through RT-PCR. Data came from an Illumina HiSeq 2500. Starting from the raw public reads, TCRdb applied fastp trimming at Q25, assembled clones with MiXCR and retained in-frame beta chains. Every distinct CDR3 protein forms one entry, paired with its most common genes and DNA. Here the sample has 650,000 to 850,000 distinct CDR3 sequences; about 15% occur a single time. The ten largest account for less than 9% of the sample. Beyond this particular receptor, the publication reports: The authors proposed that each seasonal influenza vaccination may bring in only a limited number of new T cells.

The chain couples TRBV20-1 to TRBJ2-3, with a weak D call of TRBD2 (6 bases match). The clonotype was recovered from a man in his forties or fifties who received an inactivated influenza vaccine. Donor details come from another sample of the same person, matched by shared clones. Sample: PBMCs from blood, taken 14 days before vaccination. The CDR3 protein: CSARAGVSTDTQYF. The nucleotides read TGCAGTGCTAGAGCGGGAGTGAGCACAGATACGCAGTATTTT.